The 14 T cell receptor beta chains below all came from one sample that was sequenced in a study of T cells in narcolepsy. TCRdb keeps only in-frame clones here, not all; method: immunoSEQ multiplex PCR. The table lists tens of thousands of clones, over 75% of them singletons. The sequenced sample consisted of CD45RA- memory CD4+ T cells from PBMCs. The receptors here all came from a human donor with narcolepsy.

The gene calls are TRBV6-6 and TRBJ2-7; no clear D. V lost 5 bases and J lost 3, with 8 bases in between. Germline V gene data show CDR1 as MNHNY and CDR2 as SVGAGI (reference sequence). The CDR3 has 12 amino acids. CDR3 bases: TGTGCCAGCAGTGGGGTCGGCTACGAGCAGTACTTC. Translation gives CASSGVGYEQYF.

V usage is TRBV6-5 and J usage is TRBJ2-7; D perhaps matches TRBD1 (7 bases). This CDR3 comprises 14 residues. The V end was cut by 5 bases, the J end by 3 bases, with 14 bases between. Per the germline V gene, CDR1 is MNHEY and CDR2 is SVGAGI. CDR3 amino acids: CASSGGTAIYEQYF. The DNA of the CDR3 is TGTGCCAGCAGTGGGGGGACAGCCATCTACGAGCAGTACTTC.

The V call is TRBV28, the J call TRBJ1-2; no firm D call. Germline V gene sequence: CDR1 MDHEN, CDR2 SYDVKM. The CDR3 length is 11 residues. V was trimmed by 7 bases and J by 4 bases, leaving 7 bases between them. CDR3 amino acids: CASKRGYGYTF. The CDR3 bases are TGTGCCAGCAAGCGGGGCTATGGCTACACCTTC.

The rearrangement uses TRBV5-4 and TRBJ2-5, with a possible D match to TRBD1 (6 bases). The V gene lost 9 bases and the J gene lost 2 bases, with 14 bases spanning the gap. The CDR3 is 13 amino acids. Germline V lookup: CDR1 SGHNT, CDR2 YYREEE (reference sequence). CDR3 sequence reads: CAIRDILQETQYF. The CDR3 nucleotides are TGTGCCATCAGGGACATCCTACAAGAGACCCAGTACTTC.

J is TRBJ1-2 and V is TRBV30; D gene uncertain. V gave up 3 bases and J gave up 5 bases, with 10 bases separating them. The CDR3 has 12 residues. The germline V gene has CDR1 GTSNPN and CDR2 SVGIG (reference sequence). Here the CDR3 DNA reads TGTGCCTGGAGCGCAGGCGGGTATGGCTACACCTTC. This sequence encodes CAWSAGGYGYTF.

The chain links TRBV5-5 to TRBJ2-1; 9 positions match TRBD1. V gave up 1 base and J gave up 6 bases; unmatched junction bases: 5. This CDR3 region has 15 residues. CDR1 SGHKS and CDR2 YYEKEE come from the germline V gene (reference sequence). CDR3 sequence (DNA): TGTGCCAGCAGCTTGCAGGGGACAGGGTTCAATGAGCAGTTCTTC. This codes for CASSLQGTGFNEQFF.

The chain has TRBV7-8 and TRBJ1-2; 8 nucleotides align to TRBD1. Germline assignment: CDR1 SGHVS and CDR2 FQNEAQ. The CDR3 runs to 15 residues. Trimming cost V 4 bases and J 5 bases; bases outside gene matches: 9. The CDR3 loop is CASSSLDRVAYGYTF. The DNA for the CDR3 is TGTGCCAGCAGCTCCCTGGACAGGGTGGCTTATGGCTACACCTTC.

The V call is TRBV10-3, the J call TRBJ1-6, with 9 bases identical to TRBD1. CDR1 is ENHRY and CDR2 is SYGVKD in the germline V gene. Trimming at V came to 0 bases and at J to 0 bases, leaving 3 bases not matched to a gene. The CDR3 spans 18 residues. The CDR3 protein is CAISESGQGFSYNSPLHF. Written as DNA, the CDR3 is TGTGCCATCAGTGAGTCGGGACAGGGCTTCTCCTATAATTCACCCCTCCACTTT.

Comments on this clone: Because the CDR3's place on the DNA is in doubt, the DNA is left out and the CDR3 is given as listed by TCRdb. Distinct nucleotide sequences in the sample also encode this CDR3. CDR3 amino acids: CASSSSALTNEKLFF. The chain combines TRBV6-5 with TRBJ1-4. The V gene's germline CDR1 is MNHEY and CDR2 SVGAGI. From its first to its last residue, the CDR3 has 15 amino acids.

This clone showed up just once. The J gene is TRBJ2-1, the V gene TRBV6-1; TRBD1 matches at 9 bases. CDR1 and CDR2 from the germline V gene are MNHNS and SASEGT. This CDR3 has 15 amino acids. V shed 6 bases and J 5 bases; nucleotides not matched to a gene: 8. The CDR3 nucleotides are TGTGCCAGCAGGACCCGGGACAGGGCCAACAATGAGCAGTTCTTC. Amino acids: CASRTRDRANNEQFF.

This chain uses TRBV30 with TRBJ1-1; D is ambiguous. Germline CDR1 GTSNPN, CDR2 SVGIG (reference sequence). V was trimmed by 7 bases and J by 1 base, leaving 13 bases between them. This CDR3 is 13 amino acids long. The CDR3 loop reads CASLRTGNTEAFF. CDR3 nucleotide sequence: TGTGCCTCGCTAAGGACTGGGAACACTGAAGCTTTCTTT. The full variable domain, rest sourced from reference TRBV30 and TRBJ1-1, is SQTIHQWPATLVQPVGSPLSLECTVEGTSNPNLYWYRQAAGRGLQLLFYSVGIGQISSEVPQNLSASRPQDRQFILSSKKLLLSDSGFYLCASLRTGNTEAFFGQGTRLTVV.

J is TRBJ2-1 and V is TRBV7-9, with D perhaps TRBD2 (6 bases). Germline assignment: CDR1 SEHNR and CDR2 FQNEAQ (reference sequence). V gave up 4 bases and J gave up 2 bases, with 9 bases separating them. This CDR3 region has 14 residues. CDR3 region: CASSWAGPYNEQFF. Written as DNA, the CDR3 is TGTGCCAGCAGCTGGGCGGGGCCCTACAATGAGCAGTTCTTC.

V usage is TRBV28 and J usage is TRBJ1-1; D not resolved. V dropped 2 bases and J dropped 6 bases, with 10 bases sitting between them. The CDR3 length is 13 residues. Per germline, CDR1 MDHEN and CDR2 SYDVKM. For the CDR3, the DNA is TGTGCCAGCAGTTTACCGAAGAGCGCTGAAGCTTTCTTT. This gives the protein CASSLPKSAEAFF.

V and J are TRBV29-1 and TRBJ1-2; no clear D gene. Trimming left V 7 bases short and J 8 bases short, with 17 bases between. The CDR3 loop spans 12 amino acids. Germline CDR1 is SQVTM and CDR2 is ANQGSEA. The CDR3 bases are TGCAGCGGCCTCTTGGCCGCGAGGGGCTACACCTTC. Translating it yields CSGLLAARGYTF. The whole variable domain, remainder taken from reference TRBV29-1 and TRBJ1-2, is SAVISQKPSRDICQRGTSLTIQCQVDSQVTMMFWYRQQPGQSLTLIATANQGSEATYESGFVIDKFPISRPNLTFSTLTVSNMSPEDSSIYLCSGLLAARGYTFGSGTRLTVV.